Reported below is one TCR beta chain. The data were taken from a study of shared T cell receptors in the human thymus. The CDR3 is 14 amino acids. CDR1 is SGHNT and CDR2 is YYREEE in the germline V gene (reference sequence). Germline trimming cut 5 bases from V and 0 bases from J; bases unmatched to any gene: 5. TCRdb keeps only in-frame clones here, not all; method: immunoSEQ multiplex PCR. The sample lists fewer than 700,000 clones; around nine tenths were seen once. In addition, the sample was reused for a study of human thymus T cells. Per that paper: Thymus specimens were resections from corrective heart surgery. Seemingly biased V and J gene usage marked thymic and blood repertoires. Related work found strong thymic repertoire overlap between unrelated individuals.

Material: thymocytes. This rearrangement joins TRBV5-4 to TRBJ2-7, with TRBD1 matching 7 bases. This TCR came from a boy less than two years old with a congenital heart defect. CDR3 in amino acids: CASSTTGSSYEQYF. As DNA, the CDR3 is TGTGCCAGCAGTACGACAGGGAGCTCCTACGAGCAGTACTTC.